A selection of T cell receptor beta chains follows, all from one sample in a study of blood T cell repertoires in COVID-19. Measured with immunoSEQ multiplex PCR; TCRdb has only the in-frame clones, and not every one. This sample has about 250,000 clones, with roughly 87% found just once. The sample consisted of PBMCs or T cells enriched from blood (not recorded which). Receptors originate from a woman younger than 45 with acute COVID-19. Both conserved end residues are part of each CDR3.

cdr3_aa: CASSYELANEKLFF
v_call: TRBV6-5
j_call: TRBJ1-4

cdr3_aa: CARGQGDTEAFF
v_call: TRBV2
j_call: TRBJ1-1

cdr3_aa: CASSLAVGGRNNSPLHF
v_call: TRBV5-1
j_call: TRBJ1-6

cdr3_aa: CASSLGQGYIAPHF
v_call: TRBV28
j_call: TRBJ1-5

cdr3_aa: CASSEVRGYSYEQYF
v_call: TRBV25-1
j_call: TRBJ2-7

cdr3_aa: CASSYRGSSNQPQHF
v_call: TRBV6-2/TRBV6-3
j_call: TRBJ1-5

cdr3_aa: CASSRRWGSGATHQETQYF
v_call: TRBV11-2
j_call: TRBJ2-5

cdr3_aa: CATSDFGKRDRNAQYSNQPQHF
v_call: TRBV24-1
j_call: TRBJ1-5

cdr3_aa: CASSLAREGYTF
v_call: TRBV7-9
j_call: TRBJ1-2

cdr3_aa: CASSESTGIEQYF
v_call: TRBV10-1
j_call: TRBJ2-7

cdr3_aa: CASGPGSGANTEAFF
v_call: TRBV19
j_call: TRBJ1-1

cdr3_aa: CASSLGFRENTEAFF
v_call: TRBV5-4
j_call: TRBJ1-1

cdr3_aa: CASRPSQGILGETQYF
v_call: TRBV5-1
j_call: TRBJ2-5

cdr3_aa: CASSTRVLWGNQPQHF
v_call: TRBV19
j_call: TRBJ1-5

cdr3_aa: CASSPGTGRYEQYF
v_call: TRBV5-6
j_call: TRBJ2-7

cdr3_aa: CATQQGPNSPLHF
v_call: TRBV6-5
j_call: TRBJ1-6

cdr3_aa: CASSLSTGTHEAFF
v_call: TRBV27
j_call: TRBJ1-1

cdr3_aa: CASRIQGLEIQETQYF
v_call: TRBV5-1
j_call: TRBJ2-5

cdr3_aa: CASSREGGGYEQYF
v_call: TRBV3-1/TRBV3-2
j_call: TRBJ2-7

cdr3_aa: CASSAWVGQPQHF
v_call: TRBV6-4
j_call: TRBJ1-5

cdr3_aa: CASSPGREGTTDTQYF
v_call: TRBV5-1
j_call: TRBJ2-3

cdr3_aa: CASSLYSFNQPQHF
v_call: TRBV27
j_call: TRBJ1-5